Shown below are 27 T cell receptor beta chains from a single sample sequenced in a study of control samples from healthy donors and cancer patients. Clones were sequenced by immunoSEQ multiplex PCR, and TCRdb holds only the in-frame ones, with some missing. The data contain some 28,000 clones, roughly 85% of them singletons. Sequencing was carried out using PBMCs. The receptors derive from a man in his 60s with head and neck cancer.

As concerns this clone: Other DNA sequences in this specimen translate into the identical CDR3. This chain's CDR3 is CASSLGHRDPNTGELFF. As DNA, the CDR3 is TGCGCCAGCAGCTTGGGTCACAGGGACCCGAACACCGGGGAGCTGTTTTTT. This chain links TRBV5-1 with TRBJ2-2, with a tentative D call TRBD1 (6 bases). CDR3 size: 17 residues. Trimming stripped 0 bases from V and 0 bases from J, with 12 bases between. Germline V lookup: CDR1 SGHRS, CDR2 YFSETQ.

J is TRBJ2-1 and V is TRBV20-1; 8 bases are a match to TRBD1. Per the germline V gene, CDR1 is DFQATT and CDR2 is SNEGSKA (reference sequence). This CDR3 has 11 residues. The ends lost 3 bases at V and 10 bases at J; junction bases unmatched: 2. The CDR3 loop is CSASRGREQFF. CDR3 DNA: TGCAGTGCTAGCAGGGGGCGCGAGCAGTTCTTC.

This clone was counted only a few times. This chain connects TRBV12-3 or TRBV12-4 to TRBJ1-2, with 7 bases lining up with TRBD1. The J segment lost 5 bases and the V segment lost 5 bases, leaving 5 bases of the junction unmatched. CDR3 length: 13 amino acids. Here the CDR3 DNA reads TGTGCCAGCAGTCCGGGACAGACTTATGGCTACACCTTC. Its translation is CASSPGQTYGYTF.

The chain uses TRBV4-3 and TRBJ1-2; TRBD1 agrees at 9 bases. This CDR3 has 16 residues. V lost 0 bases and J lost 5; bases outside the gene matches: 7. Germline assignment: CDR1 LGHNA and CDR2 YSLEER. The CDR3 nucleotides read TGCGCCAGCAGCCAAGATAGGGGACAGGGTTGGTATGGCTACACCTTC. Amino acids: CASSQDRGQGWYGYTF.

This chain connects TRBV14 to TRBJ1-1; the D is unclear. The CDR3 is 13 amino acids. The V end was cut by 4 bases, the J end by 0 bases, with 6 bases between. Germline V gives CDR1 SGHDN, CDR2 FVKESK. The CDR3 DNA sequence: TGTGCCAGCAGCCTGTCCCTGAACACTGAAGCTTTCTTT. Translated, it gives CASSLSLNTEAFF. The variable domain in full, with the rest retrieved from reference TRBV14 and TRBJ1-1, is EAGVTQFPSHSVIEKGQTVTLRCDPISGHDNLYWYRRVMGKEIKFLLHFVKESKQDESGMPNNRFLAERTGGTYSTLKVQPAELEDSGVYFCASSLSLNTEAFFGQGTRLTVV.

The chain links TRBV11-2 to TRBJ1-1; D is unresolved. This CDR3 region has 13 residues. Germline loops: CDR1 SGHAT, CDR2 FQNNGV. The ends were cut back, 5 bases at V and 4 bases at J, with 11 bases in the middle. CDR3 DNA: TGTGCCAGCAGCAATTCACGAGGCACTGAAGCTTTCTTT. Translation: CASSNSRGTEAFF.

This chain links TRBV7-8 with TRBJ2-5, with D possibly matching TRBD2 (6 bases). V was shortened by 1 base and J by 1 base, with 7 bases between the two germline ends. Germline V gives CDR1 SGHVS, CDR2 FQNEAQ. The CDR3 spans 14 residues. CDR3 amino acids: CASSLGGTQETQYF. In nucleotides, the CDR3 is TGTGCCAGCAGCTTAGGCGGGACCCAAGAGACCCAGTACTTC.

V and J are TRBV11-3 and TRBJ2-1; 10 positions match TRBD2. With 2 bases clipped from V and 8 bases from J, the junction kept 12 bases outside the gene matches. CDR1 and CDR2 (germline): SGHNT, YENEEA. The CDR3 spans 17 residues. This CDR3 reads CASSLRWSGRAGDEQFF. CDR3 DNA: TGTGCCAGCAGCTTAAGATGGAGCGGGAGGGCCGGGGATGAGCAGTTCTTC.

The gene calls are TRBV7-3 and TRBJ2-3; D not resolved. Germline CDR1 SGHTA, CDR2 FQGTGA. The CDR3 has 15 amino acids. Trimming left V 5 bases short and J 7 bases short, with 19 bases between. CDR3 residues: CASSLDPITGNTQYF. The CDR3 coding sequence is TGTGCCAGCAGCCTTGACCCAATCACCGGTAATACGCAGTATTTT.

This chain joins TRBV7-9 and TRBJ2-5, with D possibly TRBD2 on 5 matching bases. CDR1 SEHNR and CDR2 FQNEAQ come from the germline V gene (reference sequence). This CDR3 contains 15 residues. V was shortened by 6 bases and J by 2 bases, with 16 bases between the two germline ends. The DNA for the CDR3 is TGTGCCAGCAGGGGGAACGGCGGGTCACAAGAGACCCAGTACTTC. Amino acids: CASRGNGGSQETQYF.

The chain has TRBV2 and TRBJ1-3; possible D gene TRBD1, 5 bases. Germline V CDR1 and CDR2: SNHLY, FYNNEI. The V and J ends lost 6 bases and 2 bases respectively, with 17 bases between them. This CDR3 region has 16 residues. CDR3 sequence reads: CASSASGRAAGNTIYF. CDR3 sequence (DNA): TGTGCCAGCAGCGCCAGCGGCAGGGCGGCTGGAAACACCATATATTTT.

The CDR3 DNA follows: TGTGCCAGCAGTTACCAACAGGGATATGGCTACACCTTC. Translating it yields CASSYQQGYGYTF. V usage is TRBV6-2 or TRBV6-3 and J usage is TRBJ1-2, with D maybe TRBD1 (6 bases). Trimming removed 2 bases from V and 5 bases from J, with 9 bases in between. Germline values: CDR1 MNHEY, CDR2 SVGEGT. The CDR3 is 13 residues long.

This chain joins TRBV6-2 or TRBV6-3 and TRBJ2-7, with 9 bases matching TRBD1. The CDR3 is made up of 14 amino acids. Germline assignment: CDR1 MNHEY and CDR2 SVGEGT. V shed 2 bases and J 5 bases; nucleotides not matched to a gene: 4. CDR3 DNA: TGTGCCAGCAGTTACCTGGGACAGGGAAACGAGCAGTACTTC. The encoded protein is CASSYLGQGNEQYF.

This rearrangement joins TRBV5-7 to TRBJ2-7; D is perhaps TRBD1 (6 bases). TRBV5-7 is labeled an ORF, and its function is uncertain. The ends were cut back, 5 bases at V and 2 bases at J, with 14 bases in the middle. The CDR3 contains 14 residues. The CDR3 spells CASRGSRGPYEQYF. The CDR3 nucleotides read TGTGCCAGCAGGGGGAGCAGGGGCCCCTACGAGCAGTACTTC.

The chain links TRBV10-3 to TRBJ2-7; D is unresolved. The V gene's germline CDR1 is ENHRY and CDR2 SYGVKD. V lost 5 bases and J lost 6, with 17 bases in between. This CDR3 region has 14 residues. The chain's CDR3 is CAISMDVIGTEQYF. In DNA, the CDR3 is TGTGCCATCAGTATGGACGTCATAGGAACCGAGCAGTACTTC.

The rearrangement links TRBV5-8 to TRBJ1-4; D may be TRBD1 (5 bases). V lost 2 bases, J lost 5 bases, and 13 bases lay in between. CDR1 and CDR2 (germline): SGHTS, YDEGEE. This CDR3 is built from 15 residues. This chain's CDR3 is CASSLGTDENEKLFF. Here the CDR3 DNA reads TGTGCCAGCAGCTTAGGGACCGACGAGAATGAAAAACTGTTTTTT.

The V gene is TRBV19, the J gene TRBJ1-6; TRBD1 aligns across 9 bases. The CDR3 has 17 residues. The V and J ends lost 6 bases and 7 bases, in that order; junction bases with no gene match: 13. Germline-derived CDR1 and CDR2 are LNHDA and SQIVND (reference sequence). This CDR3 is CASRTRGDRGFNSPLHF. CDR3 in DNA: TGTGCCAGTAGGACCCGGGGCGACAGGGGGTTCAATTCACCCCTCCACTTT.

This clone was detected only a few times. J is TRBJ1-1 and V is TRBV5-1; D perhaps matches TRBD1 (6 bases). The CDR3 totals 15 residues. V was pared by 0 bases and J by 0 bases, with 9 bases between. The germline V gene has CDR1 SGHRS and CDR2 YFSETQ. CDR3 bases: TGCGCCAGCAGCTTGGGGGGGCCGCTGAACACTGAAGCTTTCTTT. It yields the protein CASSLGGPLNTEAFF.

This clone came up a few times. This chain's CDR3 is CAWSAPGLASPTGELFF. The CDR3 region has the DNA TGTGCCTGGAGTGCACCGGGACTAGCCTCCCCGACCGGGGAGCTGTTTTTT. The rearrangement joins TRBV30 to TRBJ2-2, with TRBD2 identical over 9 bases. V shed 1 base and J 5 bases; nucleotides not matched to a gene: 11. The CDR3 length is 17 residues. The germline gives CDR1 GTSNPN, CDR2 SVGIG (reference sequence).

The chain employs TRBV19 and TRBJ1-1; possibly TRBD1 for D (5 bases). Trimming took off 6 bases at V and 8 bases at J, with 13 bases between the two ends. In germline, CDR1 is LNHDA, CDR2 SQIVND (reference sequence). This CDR3 is built from 12 residues. This chain's CDR3 is CASSDSIKEAFF. CDR3 bases: TGTGCCAGTAGCGACAGCATAAAGGAAGCTTTCTTT.

CDR3 DNA: TGTGCCAGCAGTTACTCGGGAGCCGGAAGCAATGAGCAGTTCTTC. Translating gives CASSYSGAGSNEQFF. V is TRBV6-5 and J is TRBJ2-1, with D possibly TRBD2 on 5 matching bases. The length of the CDR3 is 15 residues. Germline V CDR1 and CDR2: MNHEY, SVGAGI. V was clipped by 0 bases and J by 6 bases, with 12 bases between them.

The chain couples TRBV3-1 (or the pseudogene TRBV3-2) to TRBJ2-5; tentatively, D is TRBD1 (6 bases). The CDR3 sequence is 15 residues long. CDR1 and CDR2 (germline): LGHDT, YNNKEL (reference sequence). V shed 3 bases and J shed 0 bases, with 11 bases lying between them. Here the CDR3 reads CASSQGRDNQETQYF. Written as DNA, the CDR3 is TGTGCCAGCAGCCAGGGCCGGGACAACCAAGAGACCCAGTACTTC.

The genes are TRBV3-1 (or the pseudogene TRBV3-2) and TRBJ2-2; 11 bases are a match to TRBD2. V shed 2 bases and J 8 bases; nucleotides not matched to a gene: 4. Germline assignment: CDR1 LGHDT and CDR2 YNNKEL (reference sequence). This CDR3 has 15 amino acids. The CDR3 DNA reads as TGTGCCAGCAGCCAACGGACTAGCGGGCGAGGGGAGCTGTTTTTT. Translating gives CASSQRTSGRGELFF.

The V call is TRBV5-1, the J call TRBJ2-5; 10 bases match TRBD2. J was trimmed by 4 bases and V by 4 bases; bases with no gene match: 13. The CDR3 is 17 residues long. The V gene's germline CDR1 is SGHRS and CDR2 YFSETQ. The CDR3 reads CASSPPNLAGAGETQYF. CDR3 nucleotide sequence: TGCGCCAGCAGCCCCCCGAATCTAGCGGGAGCGGGAGAGACCCAGTACTTC.

The rearrangement uses TRBV6-1 and TRBJ1-6, with TRBD1 matching over 9 bases. The V and J ends lost 2 bases and 6 bases, in that order; junction bases with no gene match: 2. Germline V gene sequence: CDR1 MNHNS, CDR2 SASEGT. The CDR3 loop spans 15 amino acids. The DNA of the CDR3 is TGTGCCAGCAGTGAACGGACAGGGGTTAATTCACCCCTCCACTTT. Translation gives CASSERTGVNSPLHF.

The rearrangement links TRBV6-5 to TRBJ2-7; D is tentatively TRBD1 or TRBD2 (5 bases each). The V gene lost 8 bases and the J gene lost 2 bases, with 16 bases spanning the gap. Looked up from germline, CDR1 is MNHEY and CDR2 is SVGAGI. This CDR3 comprises 14 residues. DNA for the CDR3: TGTGCCAGCTCCCTTTCCGGGGCCACCTACGAGCAGTACTTC. Translation: CASSLSGATYEQYF.

V usage is TRBV12-3 or TRBV12-4 and J usage is TRBJ1-5; D might be TRBD1 (5 bases). The CDR3 sequence is 13 residues long. V was clipped by 4 bases and J by 7 bases, with 11 bases between them. The CDR3 nucleotides are TGTGCCAGCAGTTCGACAGCCAGACAGCCCCAGCATTTT. As protein: CASSSTARQPQHF.